The rows below give T cell receptor beta chains drawn from one sample of a study of human T cells and chemical hapten exposure. TCRdb fed the RACE reads into MiXCR, producing one record per CDR3 protein. The table shows 150,000 to 200,000 distinct CDR3 sequences, with about 14% occurring only once. The sample in question was whole blood, obtained in connection with sensitization to the hapten diphenylcyclopropenone (DPC). These receptors were collected from a woman in her twenties or thirties with alopecia areata. Some clones in this sample may be carry-over from other donors' samples. Each CDR3 is given with its conserved first and last residue. The D gene is left open where the match is weak. Where a row states a size, it is once, few, many or the class of an expanded clone; other rows omit it.

j_call: TRBJ2-7
d_call: NA
v_call: TRBV28
clone_size: few
cdr3_aa: CASSPGSHYEQYF
cdr3_nt: TGTGCCAGCAGTCCCGGGTCACACTACGAGCAGTACTTC

j_call: TRBJ2-2
d_call: NA
v_call: TRBV7-9
clone_size: NA
cdr3_aa: CASSKAGNTGELFF
cdr3_nt: TGTGCCAGCAGTAAAGCAGGGAACACCGGGGAGCTGTTTTTT

j_call: TRBJ2-3
d_call: NA
v_call: TRBV6-6
clone_size: few
cdr3_aa: CASSYSRWGSDTQYF
cdr3_nt: TGTGCCAGCAGTTACTCGCGCTGGGGGTCAGATACGCAGTATTTT

j_call: TRBJ1-1
d_call: TRBD1
v_call: TRBV6-1
clone_size: many
cdr3_aa: CASSGGRGPGTEAFF
cdr3_nt: TGTGCCAGCAGTGGTGGCAGGGGGCCTGGCACTGAAGCTTTCTTT

j_call: TRBJ2-1
d_call: NA
v_call: TRBV14
clone_size: many
cdr3_aa: CASSQDSVRVNEQFF
cdr3_nt: TGTGCCAGCAGCCAAGATTCGGTGAGGGTCAATGAGCAGTTCTTC

j_call: TRBJ2-5
d_call: TRBD2
v_call: TRBV4-2
clone_size: few
cdr3_aa: CASSQDSGGAFETQYF
cdr3_nt: TGTGCCAGCAGCCAAGATAGCGGGGGGGCGTTCGAGACCCAGTACTTC

j_call: TRBJ2-7
d_call: TRBD1
v_call: TRBV12-3/TRBV12-4
clone_size: NA
cdr3_aa: CASSSDRASYEQYF
cdr3_nt: TGTGCCAGCAGTTCGGACAGGGCAAGCTACGAGCAGTACTTC

j_call: TRBJ2-1
d_call: TRBD2
v_call: TRBV6-6
clone_size: many
cdr3_aa: CASSYALAEPYNEQFF
cdr3_nt: TGTGCCAGCAGTTACGCGCTAGCGGAGCCCTACAATGAGCAGTTCTTC

j_call: TRBJ2-5
d_call: NA
v_call: TRBV7-2
clone_size: many
cdr3_aa: CASSSLRQETQYF
cdr3_nt: TGTGCCAGCAGCTCCTTACGCCAAGAGACCCAGTACTTC

j_call: TRBJ2-7
d_call: NA
v_call: TRBV28
clone_size: many
cdr3_aa: CASSLRVSEQYF
cdr3_nt: TGTGCCAGCAGTTTGCGTGTCAGCGAGCAGTACTTC

j_call: TRBJ2-7
d_call: TRBD2
v_call: TRBV11-2
clone_size: NA
cdr3_aa: CASRRQGLAATYEQYF
cdr3_nt: TGTGCCAGCAGACGCCAAGGACTAGCGGCAACCTACGAGCAGTACTTC

j_call: TRBJ2-4
d_call: TRBD1
v_call: TRBV28
clone_size: NA
cdr3_aa: CASSFDLSGTGMGITKNIQYF
cdr3_nt: TGTGCCAGCAGTTTTGATCTAAGTGGGACAGGGATGGGGATAACCAAAAACATTCAGTACTTC

j_call: TRBJ2-3
d_call: NA
v_call: TRBV7-2
clone_size: many
cdr3_aa: CASSSRDSTQYF
cdr3_nt: TGTGCCAGCAGCTCCAGGGATTCTACGCAGTATTTT

j_call: TRBJ1-1
d_call: NA
v_call: TRBV29-1
clone_size: many
cdr3_aa: CSGSGGPTEAFF
cdr3_nt: TGCAGCGGGTCTGGGGGTCCCACTGAAGCTTTCTTT